One sample yielded the 5 T cell receptor beta chains listed below, sequenced in a study of monozygotic twins with inflammatory bowel disease. TCRdb re-called the 5' RACE reads and gives one entry per CDR3 protein, without DNA. This sample's table reports roughly 150,000 distinct CDR3 sequences. The sequencing input was blood. These TCRs come from a human donor with ulcerative colitis or Crohn's disease, or a healthy co-twin of an affected twin (not recorded which).

The chain is built from TRBV28 and TRBJ2-5; TCRdb lists TRBD1, though no DNA is available to test this call. The CDR3 is made up of 15 amino acids. Germline loops: CDR1 MDHEN, CDR2 SYDVKM. The CDR3 sequence: CASAIRDATEETQYF.

The V and J genes are TRBV5-1 and TRBJ2-7. CDR1 and CDR2 (germline): SGHRS, YFSETQ. CDR3 length: 14 residues. This CDR3 reads CASSFRQETYEQYF.

The chain is built from TRBV5-6 and TRBJ2-7; the D call from TCRdb, TRBD1, cannot be confirmed without DNA. The CDR3 consists of 14 residues. Germline V gene lookup returns CDR1 SGHDT and CDR2 YYEEEE. The CDR3 sequence is CASSSLGTANEQYF.

The chain couples TRBV7-9 to TRBJ2-1. The CDR3 runs 15 residues. Per germline, CDR1 SEHNR and CDR2 FQNEAQ (reference sequence). The CDR3 sequence: CASSSGRNSYNEQFF.

The gene calls are TRBV7-7 and TRBJ1-3; the D call from TCRdb, TRBD1, cannot be confirmed without DNA. The CDR3 runs to 14 residues. CDR1 and CDR2 from the germline V gene are SSHAT and FNYEAQ (reference sequence). This CDR3 is CAVPGTGAGNTIYF.